The entry below describes one T cell receptor beta chain. The record originates from a study of CD8 T cells in Susac syndrome. After extraction with the RNeasy kit, 0.5 to 1 ug of the RNA was reverse transcribed using random hexamers. In TCRdb, the immunoSEQ multiplex PCR reads were re-called with MiXCR into one record per CDR3 protein. The table records approximately 210,000 distinct CDR3 sequences, about 95% of them present only once. Germline values: CDR1 SGHTA, CDR2 FQGNSA. Trimming pared 1 base from V and 9 bases from J, leaving 19 bases between. The CDR3 has 16 residues. The J gene is TRBJ2-1, the V gene TRBV7-2; possible D gene TRBD1, 5 bases. This TCR was sampled from a human donor with Susac syndrome. The sample comprised CD4+ T cells from PBMCs. The CDR3 sequence is CASSLDPGAGFGEQFF. The CDR3 nucleotides are TGTGCCAGCAGCTTAGATCCTGGGGCTGGCTTCGGTGAGCAGTTCTTC.